These T cell receptor beta chains were read from a single sample in a study of identifying expanded T cells in peripheral blood. The table came from immunoSEQ multiplex PCR; TCRdb's copy has only in-frame clones and leaves some out. Among approximately 63,000 clones listed, about 87% were seen once. Sequenced sample: blood. The receptor source for this set is a person between 18 and 75 years old in good health. Each CDR3 is given with its conserved first and last residue. D genes are given only for firm matches. The size field is filled for only some rows; it gives once, few, many or a size class.

J: TRBJ2-7
size: .
V: TRBV6-6
D: .
DNA: TGTGCCAGCAGTTACTCGACCGACAGGGAGGACGAGCAGTACTTC
CDR3: CASSYSTDREDEQYF

J: TRBJ1-6
size: .
V: TRBV5-4
D: .
DNA: TGTGCCAGCAGCTCGGACCGGGACGGGGATTCACCCCTCCACTTT
CDR3: CASSSDRDGDSPLHF

J: TRBJ1-2
size: .
V: TRBV5-4
D: .
DNA: TGTGCCAGCAGCTTGGACAGGGATCGCGGCTACACCTTC
CDR3: CASSLDRDRGYTF

J: TRBJ1-2
size: .
V: TRBV13
D: TRBD1
DNA: TGTGCCAGCAGCCACCCGGGACAGGGAAACTATGGCTACACCTTC
CDR3: CASSHPGQGNYGYTF

J: TRBJ2-1
size: .
V: TRBV27
D: TRBD2
DNA: TGTGCCAGCAGTTTTCGTCTAGCGGCCTACAATGAGCAGTTCTTC
CDR3: CASSFRLAAYNEQFF

J: TRBJ2-3
size: once
V: TRBV30
D: TRBD1
DNA: TGTGCCTGGGGATTGGGACAGAGCACAGATACGCAGTATTTT
CDR3: CAWGLGQSTDTQYF

J: TRBJ2-2
size: once
V: TRBV7-9
D: .
DNA: TGTGCCAGCAGCTTAGGTCAGGTAGAGGACACCGGGGAGCTGTTTTTT
CDR3: CASSLGQVEDTGELFF

J: TRBJ1-1
size: .
V: TRBV14
D: TRBD1
DNA: TGTGCCAGCAGCCTTTGGACAGGGGGCACTGAAGCTTTCTTT
CDR3: CASSLWTGGTEAFF

J: TRBJ1-3
size: .
V: TRBV7-9
D: TRBD1
DNA: TGTGCCAGCAGCAAAGGACAGGGTGGAAACACCATATATTTT
CDR3: CASSKGQGGNTIYF

J: TRBJ2-7
size: .
V: TRBV5-4
D: TRBD1
DNA: TGTGCCAGCAGCTTGGAGACAGGGTATGGGCAGTACTTC
CDR3: CASSLETGYGQYF

J: TRBJ2-3
size: few
V: TRBV6-4
D: .
DNA: TGTGCCAGCAGTGCAAGCGGGACAGATACGCAGTATTTT
CDR3: CASSASGTDTQYF

J: TRBJ1-5
size: once
V: TRBV28
D: TRBD1
DNA: TGTGCCAGCAGTGCCGACAGGGTAAGCGGCAATCAGCCCCAGCATTTT
CDR3: CASSADRVSGNQPQHF

J: TRBJ1-4
size: .
V: TRBV5-4
D: .
DNA: TGTGCCAGCAGCTTCAACCTTGGAAATGAAAAACTGTTTTTT
CDR3: CASSFNLGNEKLFF

J: TRBJ2-7
size: .
V: TRBV7-2
D: .
DNA: TGTGCCAGCAGCCGAAGCGGAACTTTAAACTACGCCGGGGGTTACGAGCAGTACTTC
CDR3: CASSRSGTLNYAGGYEQYF

J: TRBJ2-1
size: .
V: TRBV5-1
D: TRBD1
DNA: TGCGCCAGCAGCTCCCAGGGGGCGGAAGAGCAGTTCTTC
CDR3: CASSSQGAEEQFF

J: TRBJ1-2
size: .
V: TRBV11-2
D: TRBD1
DNA: TGTGCCAGCCACCCGGGGACAGGGTGGGCGGGCTATGGCTACACCTTC
CDR3: CASHPGTGWAGYGYTF

J: TRBJ1-2
size: .
V: TRBV5-6
D: .
DNA: TGTGCCAGTTCTACGGGGGATAGCGTCTATGGCTACACCTTC
CDR3: CASSTGDSVYGYTF

J: TRBJ1-1
size: .
V: TRBV27
D: .
DNA: TGTGCCAGCATATCCCCTCTAGGGAACACTGAAGCTTTCTTT
CDR3: CASISPLGNTEAFF

J: TRBJ1-5
size: .
V: TRBV4-1
D: TRBD1
DNA: TGCGCCAGCAGCCAAGACAGGGGGGTTCAGCCCCAGCATTTT
CDR3: CASSQDRGVQPQHF

J: TRBJ1-1
size: .
V: TRBV10-3
D: TRBD1
DNA: TGTGCCATCAGGGGACAGGGAGATTGGACTGAAGCTTTCTTT
CDR3: CAIRGQGDWTEAFF

J: TRBJ1-6
size: .
V: TRBV28
D: .
DNA: TGTGCCAGCAGACAGGGTGAATCCCCACCCCTCCACTTT
CDR3: CASRQGESPPLHF

J: TRBJ1-6
size: .
V: TRBV28
D: .
DNA: TGTGCCAGCAGTGTGACAGAGTCCCCTTTAGGGTCACCCCTCCACTTT
CDR3: CASSVTESPLGSPLHF

J: TRBJ1-1
size: .
V: TRBV5-1
D: .
DNA: TGCGCCAGCAGACAGGGGAACACTGAAGCTTTCTTT
CDR3: CASRQGNTEAFF

J: TRBJ2-7
size: .
V: TRBV11-2
D: TRBD1
DNA: TGTGCCAGCAGCTTACGACAGGGCCCCTACGAGCAGTACTTC
CDR3: CASSLRQGPYEQYF

J: TRBJ2-7
size: .
V: TRBV7-6
D: TRBD2
DNA: TGTGCCAGCAGCAGCCGGCGTCTAGCGGGAGTGGGGGAGCAGTACTTC
CDR3: CASSSRRLAGVGEQYF

J: TRBJ2-2
size: once
V: TRBV6-4
D: TRBD1
DNA: TGTGCCAGCAGTGACGGACAGGGTGGCACCGGGGAGCTGTTTTTT
CDR3: CASSDGQGGTGELFF

J: TRBJ2-7
size: .
V: TRBV5-1
D: .
DNA: TGCGCCAGCAGCTTCGGAGGTTGGTCCGAGCAGTACTTC
CDR3: CASSFGGWSEQYF

J: TRBJ2-2
size: once
V: TRBV11-2
D: TRBD2
DNA: TGTGCCAGCAGCTCGCCGGGACTAGCGACCGGGGAGCTGTTTTTT
CDR3: CASSSPGLATGELFF

J: TRBJ2-5
size: .
V: TRBV7-6
D: .
DNA: TGTGCCAGCAGCTTAGCGAGTACAGGGGGGGAACAAGAGACCCAGTACTTC
CDR3: CASSLASTGGEQETQYF

J: TRBJ1-3
size: .
V: TRBV30
D: .
DNA: TGTGCCTGGAGTGTACACAGGGGAAACACCATATATTTT
CDR3: CAWSVHRGNTIYF

J: TRBJ2-2
size: .
V: TRBV6-4
D: TRBD2
DNA: TGTGCCAGCAGTGACCTAGCGGGGGACACCGGGGAGCTGTTTTTT
CDR3: CASSDLAGDTGELFF

J: TRBJ2-3
size: .
V: TRBV7-3
D: TRBD2
DNA: TGTGCCAGCACCCCTCTATCGACTAGCGGGGGGACAGATACGCAGTATTTT
CDR3: CASTPLSTSGGTDTQYF

J: TRBJ2-1
size: .
V: TRBV5-6
D: .
DNA: TGTGCCAGCAGCTTGGCCACAGGGAGCCCCTACAATGAGCAGTTCTTC
CDR3: CASSLATGSPYNEQFF

J: TRBJ2-3
size: .
V: TRBV7-2
D: TRBD2
DNA: TGTGCCAGCAGCTTAGGGGGGACTAGCTCTAGCACAGATACGCAGTATTTT
CDR3: CASSLGGTSSSTDTQYF

J: TRBJ2-7
size: .
V: TRBV27
D: .
DNA: TGTGCCAGCAGTTTAGAGGGCCTGGGGGAGCAGTACTTC
CDR3: CASSLEGLGEQYF

J: TRBJ2-2
size: .
V: TRBV30
D: .
DNA: TGTGCCTGGGGGGAGATTAGCGGCAGGCCGAACACCGGGGAGCTGTTTTTT
CDR3: CAWGEISGRPNTGELFF

J: TRBJ2-3
size: .
V: TRBV7-2
D: .
DNA: TGTGCCAGCAGCTTCCGAGATACGCAGTATTTT
CDR3: CASSFRDTQYF

J: TRBJ1-3
size: few
V: TRBV7-8
D: .
DNA: TGTGCCAGCAGACCTCGGCCCGAGGGAGGAAACACCATATATTTT
CDR3: CASRPRPEGGNTIYF

J: TRBJ2-7
size: .
V: TRBV5-6
D: .
DNA: TGTGCCAGCAGCCTGGGTACTGCAGGGTACGAGCAGTACTTC
CDR3: CASSLGTAGYEQYF

J: TRBJ1-2
size: .
V: TRBV6-1
D: .
DNA: TGTGCCAGCAGTGAAGCGCGGGGGCCTGGTGGCTACACCTTC
CDR3: CASSEARGPGGYTF

J: TRBJ2-3
size: .
V: TRBV9
D: .
DNA: TGTGCCAGCAGTCCTTCCACAGATACGCAGTATTTT
CDR3: CASSPSTDTQYF

J: TRBJ2-7
size: once
V: TRBV5-4
D: .
DNA: TGTGCCAGCAGCTTGCCTACTAGAGTCCACGAGCAGTACTTC
CDR3: CASSLPTRVHEQYF

J: TRBJ2-3
size: .
V: TRBV11-2
D: .
DNA: TGTGCCAGCAGCTTTGCTAGGAAGGGGGAAGGCACAGATACGCAGTATTTT
CDR3: CASSFARKGEGTDTQYF

J: TRBJ1-4
size: .
V: TRBV27
D: .
DNA: TGTGCCAGCAGTTTACTAAGGACGGGTAATGAAAAACTGTTTTTT
CDR3: CASSLLRTGNEKLFF

J: TRBJ1-1
size: .
V: TRBV6-5
D: TRBD1
DNA: TGTGCCAGCAGTTACGGGGCGGGACAGGGCTTGGCTGAAGCTTTCTTT
CDR3: CASSYGAGQGLAEAFF

J: TRBJ2-6
size: .
V: TRBV4-3
D: TRBD2
DNA: TGCGCCAGCAGCCAAGAATCCCCCCTACTAGCGGGAGGACCTGGGGCCAACGTCCTGACTTTC
CDR3: CASSQESPLLAGGPGANVLTF